A selection of T cell receptor beta chains follows, all from one sample in a study of blood T cell repertoires in COVID-19. Profiling relied on immunoSEQ multiplex PCR, and the TCRdb table lists in-frame clones only, not all of them. The sample consists of some 270,000 clones, around 82% of them appearing once. Sequencing input: PBMCs or T cells enriched from blood (not recorded which). The receptors were gathered from a middle-aged man who had recovered from COVID-19. Each CDR3 is given with its conserved first and last residue. Fields, in order: V gene, J gene, D gene, clone size, CDR3 protein, CDR3 DNA. The D gene is left open where the match is weak. A clone size is listed for some rows: how often the clone was seen (once, few, many), or a class if it is expanded.

V: TRBV11-2; J: TRBJ2-7; D: TRBD1; size: -; CDR3: CASSLLQGAAIRYEQYF; DNA: TGTGCCAGCAGCTTATTACAGGGGGCAGCAATCCGGTACGAGCAGTACTTC
V: TRBV12-3/TRBV12-4; J: TRBJ1-2; D: -; size: many; CDR3: CASRNRNYGYTF; DNA: TGTGCCAGCAGGAACAGGAACTATGGCTACACCTTC
V: TRBV2; J: TRBJ1-1; D: TRBD1; size: -; CDR3: CASSDLDRGYQNTEAFF; DNA: TGTGCCAGCAGTGATTTGGACAGGGGGTATCAGAACACTGAAGCTTTCTTT
V: TRBV28; J: TRBJ1-5; D: TRBD1; size: -; CDR3: CASTDGTGASRATAQHF; DNA: TGTGCCAGCACCGACGGGACAGGGGCCTCGAGGGCAACGGCCCAGCATTTT
V: TRBV4-3; J: TRBJ1-2; D: -; size: -; CDR3: CASSQDYPANYGYTF; DNA: TGCGCCAGCAGCCAAGATTACCCAGCTAACTATGGCTACACCTTC
V: TRBV7-8; J: TRBJ1-3; D: -; size: few; CDR3: CASSYVTGSSGNTIYF; DNA: TGTGCCAGCAGCTACGTTACAGGCTCCTCTGGAAACACCATATATTTT
V: TRBV2; J: TRBJ1-5; D: TRBD1; size: -; CDR3: CASSKPGQANQPQHF; DNA: TGTGCCAGCAGTAAACCCGGACAGGCAAATCAGCCCCAGCATTTT
V: TRBV23-1; J: TRBJ2-7; D: -; size: -; CDR3: CASSQSGTGYEQYF; DNA: TGCGCCAGCAGTCAATCCGGCACGGGATACGAGCAGTACTTC
V: TRBV7-8; J: TRBJ1-1; D: -; size: -; CDR3: CASSLVQVVFF; DNA: TGTGCCAGCAGCTTAGTCCAAGTAGTCTTCTTT
V: TRBV7-6; J: TRBJ2-3; D: -; size: -; CDR3: CASSPRRDLPADTQYF; DNA: TGTGCCAGCAGCCCGCGGCGGGACCTTCCCGCAGATACGCAGTATTTT
V: TRBV30; J: TRBJ2-2; D: -; size: -; CDR3: CAWSWLNTGELFF; DNA: TGTGCCTGGAGTTGGCTGAACACCGGGGAGCTGTTTTTT
V: TRBV6-8; J: TRBJ1-2; D: -; size: -; CDR3: CASSYRHPTAADGYTF; DNA: TGTGCCAGCAGTTACCGCCATCCGACAGCCGCGGATGGCTACACCTTC
V: TRBV19; J: TRBJ2-5; D: TRBD1; size: -; CDR3: CASSISIGTGIQETQYF; DNA: TGTGCCAGTAGTATAAGTATAGGGACAGGGATTCAAGAGACCCAGTACTTC
V: TRBV7-9; J: TRBJ1-1; D: TRBD1; size: few; CDR3: CASSPTGAEAFF; DNA: TGTGCCAGCAGCCCGACAGGGGCTGAAGCTTTCTTT
V: TRBV25-1; J: TRBJ2-7; D: -; size: -; CDR3: CASRTSSYEQYF; DNA: TGTGCCAGCCGAACTAGCAGCTACGAGCAGTACTTC
V: TRBV9; J: TRBJ1-1; D: TRBD1; size: -; CDR3: CASSPPSADRRITEAFF; DNA: TGTGCCAGCAGCCCCCCCTCCGCGGACAGGCGAATTACTGAAGCTTTCTTT
V: TRBV10-3; J: TRBJ1-1; D: TRBD1; size: -; CDR3: CAIRGQVGAEAFF; DNA: TGTGCCATCAGGGGACAGGTAGGCGCTGAAGCTTTCTTT
V: TRBV5-1; J: TRBJ2-5; D: -; size: -; CDR3: CASSPGGLETQYF; DNA: TGCGCCAGCAGCCCCGGGGGTTTAGAGACCCAGTACTTC
V: TRBV30; J: TRBJ2-1; D: TRBD2; size: -; CDR3: CAWSSDLLAGSYNEQFF; DNA: TGTGCCTGGAGTTCAGACCTACTAGCGGGGAGCTACAATGAGCAGTTCTTC
V: TRBV7-9; J: TRBJ1-1; D: TRBD1; size: -; CDR3: CASSYDRDRNTEAFF; DNA: TGTGCCAGCAGCTACGACAGGGACCGGAACACTGAAGCTTTCTTT
V: TRBV3-1/TRBV3-2; J: TRBJ1-1; D: -; size: -; CDR3: CASSVYRWDTEAFF; DNA: TGTGCCAGCAGCGTCTACAGGTGGGACACTGAAGCTTTCTTT
V: TRBV28; J: TRBJ2-4; D: TRBD1; size: -; CDR3: CASSLSGTGANIQYF; DNA: TGTGCCAGCAGTTTATCCGGGACAGGGGCAAACATTCAGTACTTC
V: TRBV3-1/TRBV3-2; J: TRBJ1-6; D: -; size: -; CDR3: CASSQQDRSPLHF; DNA: TGTGCCAGCAGCCAGCAGGATCGTTCACCCCTCCACTTT
V: TRBV28; J: TRBJ2-5; D: -; size: -; CDR3: CASSMGGRTQETQYF; DNA: TGTGCCAGCAGTATGGGGGGGCGGACTCAAGAGACCCAGTACTTC
V: TRBV6-5; J: TRBJ1-5; D: -; size: -; CDR3: CASLLGGQSNQPQHF; DNA: TGTGCCAGCCTGCTCGGTGGACAGAGCAATCAGCCCCAGCATTTT
V: TRBV3-1/TRBV3-2; J: TRBJ2-5; D: -; size: -; CDR3: CASSQGPRETQYF; DNA: TGTGCCAGCAGCCAAGGACCGAGGGAGACCCAGTACTTC
V: TRBV3-1/TRBV3-2; J: TRBJ2-5; D: -; size: -; CDR3: CASKESGVQGTQYF; DNA: TGTGCCAGCAAAGAATCGGGGGTCCAGGGGACCCAGTACTTC
V: TRBV28; J: TRBJ1-1; D: TRBD1; size: -; CDR3: CAGRGQGWTEAFF; DNA: TGTGCCGGACGCGGACAGGGATGGACTGAAGCTTTCTTT
V: TRBV7-2; J: TRBJ2-1; D: TRBD2; size: -; CDR3: CASSLGGSSSYNEQFF; DNA: TGTGCCAGCAGCTTGGGGGGGTCCAGCTCCTACAATGAGCAGTTCTTC
V: TRBV7-2; J: TRBJ1-1; D: -; size: -; CDR3: CASSFYRRENTEAFF; DNA: TGTGCCAGCAGCTTCTACCGGAGGGAGAACACTGAAGCTTTCTTT
V: TRBV25-1; J: TRBJ1-5; D: -; size: -; CDR3: CASSERDGSNQPQHF; DNA: TGTGCCAGCAGTGAGCGGGACGGGAGCAATCAGCCCCAGCATTTT
V: TRBV25-1; J: TRBJ1-2; D: -; size: -; CDR3: CASSEFGTNGYTF; DNA: TGTGCCAGCAGTGAATTTGGCACCAATGGCTACACCTTC
V: TRBV4-3; J: TRBJ2-7; D: TRBD2; size: -; CDR3: CASSPGLAGVHEQYF; DNA: TGCGCCAGCAGCCCGGGACTAGCGGGAGTACACGAGCAGTACTTC
V: TRBV11-2; J: TRBJ1-3; D: TRBD1; size: -; CDR3: CASSLGFKGARGNTIYF; DNA: TGTGCCAGCAGCTTAGGCTTTAAGGGGGCGCGAGGAAACACCATATATTTT
V: TRBV11-2; J: TRBJ1-1; D: -; size: -; CDR3: CASSFLGWQGPNTEAFF; DNA: TGTGCCAGCAGCTTTTTAGGTTGGCAGGGGCCGAACACTGAAGCTTTCTTT
V: TRBV19; J: TRBJ1-6; D: TRBD1; size: -; CDR3: CASRVQGANSPLHF; DNA: TGTGCCAGTAGAGTACAGGGGGCGAATTCACCCCTCCACTTT
V: TRBV5-1; J: TRBJ1-2; D: -; size: -; CDR3: CASSSWPGGGDYGYTF; DNA: TGCGCCAGCAGCTCATGGCCGGGGGGTGGGGACTATGGCTACACCTTC
V: TRBV24-1; J: TRBJ1-5; D: -; size: few; CDR3: CATSDLRGQPQHF; DNA: TGTGCCACCAGTGATTTGAGGGGTCAGCCCCAGCATTTT
V: TRBV6-2/TRBV6-3; J: TRBJ2-3; D: TRBD2; size: -; CDR3: CASSRSSGRRTDTQYF; DNA: TGTGCCAGCAGCCGATCTAGCGGGAGGCGTACAGATACGCAGTATTTT
V: TRBV19; J: TRBJ2-3; D: -; size: -; CDR3: CASSIGPARADTQYF; DNA: TGTGCCAGTAGTATTGGGCCCGCGCGTGCAGATACGCAGTATTTT
V: TRBV7-3; J: TRBJ2-1; D: TRBD1; size: -; CDR3: CASSPGEWSGGNEQFF; DNA: TGTGCCAGCAGCCCCGGCGAGTGGTCAGGGGGCAATGAGCAGTTCTTC
V: TRBV24-1; J: TRBJ2-3; D: -; size: -; CDR3: CASGSSSGDTQYF; DNA: TGTGCCTCCGGTTCGTCCAGCGGGGATACGCAGTATTTT
V: TRBV11-3; J: TRBJ1-2; D: -; size: few; CDR3: CASSLDGRSQGLGYTF; DNA: TGTGCCAGCAGCTTAGATGGAAGATCACAGGGCCTCGGCTACACCTTC
V: TRBV4-2; J: TRBJ1-1; D: TRBD1; size: -; CDR3: CASSQEDRLNTEAFF; DNA: TGTGCCAGCAGCCAAGAGGACAGGCTGAACACTGAAGCTTTCTTT
V: TRBV24-1; J: TRBJ1-2; D: -; size: once; CDR3: CATSDFVDNNYGYTF; DNA: TGTGCCACCAGTGATTTTGTAGACAATAACTATGGCTACACCTTC
V: TRBV5-1; J: TRBJ1-1; D: -; size: -; CDR3: CASSISPGGLNTEAFF; DNA: TGCGCCAGCAGCATATCTCCGGGGGGCTTGAACACTGAAGCTTTCTTT